The present T cell receptor (beta chain) was sequenced within a study of T cell responses to AZD1222 COVID-19 vaccine. Sequencing used immunoSEQ multiplex PCR; TCRdb keeps in-frame clones, though not all of them. The sample has roughly 170,000 clones; around 92% are singletons. From germline, CDR1 is SGHAT and CDR2 FQNNGV. The CDR3 runs to 19 residues. With 2 bases clipped from V and 9 bases from J, the junction kept 25 bases outside the gene matches. Points from the study as a whole: Seropositive status at baseline applied to only a handful of AZD1222 recipients. Females made up more of the donors, who were largely white British, and clonal diversity may have come out too low.

This clone has a single count. Its specificity is unknown. The chain employs TRBV11-2 and TRBJ2-7; 7 positions match TRBD2. The source material was peripheral blood, sampled on day 0 of AZD1222 vaccination. The receptor's source is an adult in good health. Here the CDR3 reads CASSLRVSRGDPRVIVQYF. CDR3 nucleotide sequence: TGTGCCAGCAGCTTACGGGTTTCACGGGGGGATCCCAGGGTTATAGTGCAGTACTTC.